This T cell receptor beta chain appears in the sequencing data of a study of CXCR3-negative and CXCR3-positive naive CD8 T cells. The study, taken as a whole, reports: From TRB CDR3 properties, TCR strength was inferred; surface CD5 did not differ between naive subsets.

A word on this clonotype: Its antigen remains unknown.

It was by 5' RACE with UMI labels that the TRB cDNA libraries were prepared. TCRdb re-called the 5' RACE reads; every CDR3 protein appears as one record, without DNA. This repertoire includes some 61,000 distinct CDR3 sequences. The CDR3 is 12 amino acids. CDR1 MNHEY and CDR2 SVGEGT come from the germline V gene. Sequencing was performed on naive CXCR3- CD8+ T cells from blood. Documented subset: CD45RO-CCR7+CD27+CD95- naive CD8+ T cells lacking CXCR3 (TNR3-). The chain employs TRBV6-2 or TRBV6-3 and TRBJ1-6. The sequence was collected from a human donor in good health. Some clones in this sample may be carry-over from other donors' samples. CDR3 amino acids: CASSYYEGPLHF.